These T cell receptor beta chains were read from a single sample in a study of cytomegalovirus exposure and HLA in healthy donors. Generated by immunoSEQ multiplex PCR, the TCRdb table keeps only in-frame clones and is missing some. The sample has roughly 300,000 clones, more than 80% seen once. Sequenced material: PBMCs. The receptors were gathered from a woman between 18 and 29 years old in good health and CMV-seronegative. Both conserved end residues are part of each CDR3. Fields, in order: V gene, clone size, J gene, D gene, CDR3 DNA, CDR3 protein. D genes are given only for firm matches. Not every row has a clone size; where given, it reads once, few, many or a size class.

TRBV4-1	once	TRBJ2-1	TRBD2	TGCGCCAGCAGCCCACCCCGGGCTAGCGGACACAATGAGCAGTTCTTC	CASSPPRASGHNEQFF
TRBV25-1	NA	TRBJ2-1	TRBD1	TGTGCCAGCAGTGAAGGGGACAGTAGCTCCTACAATGAGCAGTTCTTC	CASSEGDSSSYNEQFF
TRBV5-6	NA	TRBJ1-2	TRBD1	TGTGCCAGCAGCTTGGTCCCGGGACAGGGTTTTGGCTACACCTTC	CASSLVPGQGFGYTF
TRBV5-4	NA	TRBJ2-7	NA	TGTGCCAGCAGCTTCGGGGAGGCGGCCTACGAGCAGTACTTC	CASSFGEAAYEQYF
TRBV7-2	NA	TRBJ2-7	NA	TGTGCCAGCAGCTTAGATGCTAGTTTGTCATCCGGGCAGTACTTC	CASSLDASLSSGQYF
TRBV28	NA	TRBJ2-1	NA	TGTGCCAGCAGCTCCGACAGGCTCCAGGACAATGAGCAGTTCTTC	CASSSDRLQDNEQFF
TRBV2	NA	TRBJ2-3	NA	TGTGCCACCTTAGGGGGGGGCACAGATACGCAGTATTTT	CATLGGGTDTQYF
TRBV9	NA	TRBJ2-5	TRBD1	TGTGCCAGCAGCGTTTCCCCGGGACAGGGAGAGACCCAGTACTTC	CASSVSPGQGETQYF
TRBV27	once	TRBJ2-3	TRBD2	TGTGCCAGCAGCCCGCGGACTAGCGGATTCACAGATACGCAGTATTTT	CASSPRTSGFTDTQYF
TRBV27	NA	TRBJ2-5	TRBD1	TGTGCCAGCAGTCGTGACAGGGCCCAAGAGACCCAGTACTTC	CASSRDRAQETQYF
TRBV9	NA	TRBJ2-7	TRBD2	TGTGCCAGCAGCGAAACTAGCGGGGGCTACGAGCAGTACTTC	CASSETSGGYEQYF
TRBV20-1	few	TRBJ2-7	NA	TGCAGTGCTAGCGGGACCTACGAGCAGTACTTC	CSASGTYEQYF
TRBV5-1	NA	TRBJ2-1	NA	TGCGCCAGCAGCTTGGAGGGGGGGAGCTCCTACAATGAGCAGTTCTTC	CASSLEGGSSYNEQFF
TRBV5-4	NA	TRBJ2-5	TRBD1	TGTGCCAGCAGCTTGGGACAGGGGGAAGGGGAGACCCAGTACTTC	CASSLGQGEGETQYF
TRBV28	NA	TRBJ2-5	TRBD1	TGTGCCAGCAGTTTAATGACCTGGACAGGTCAAGAGACCCAGTACTTC	CASSLMTWTGQETQYF
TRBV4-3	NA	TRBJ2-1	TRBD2	TGCGCCAGCAGCCAAGACGCTAGCGGGAGGGTTGATGAGCAGTTCTTC	CASSQDASGRVDEQFF
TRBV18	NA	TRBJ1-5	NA	TGTGCCAGCTCACCACGGGGGCGGCAGCCCCAGCATTTT	CASSPRGRQPQHF
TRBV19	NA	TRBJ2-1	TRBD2	TGTGCCAGTAGTCCTCAGCGGGACTCCTACAATGAGCAGTTCTTC	CASSPQRDSYNEQFF
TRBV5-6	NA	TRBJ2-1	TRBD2	TGTGCCAGCAGCCCCCGGACTAGCGGGAGCGATGAGCAGTTCTTC	CASSPRTSGSDEQFF
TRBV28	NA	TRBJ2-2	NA	TGTGCCAGCAGTTTGGGACACCAGCTCACCGGGGAGCTGTTTTTT	CASSLGHQLTGELFF